This is a list of T cell receptor beta chains from one sample in a study of brain T cells in children with intractable seizures. Some clones are missing from TCRdb's copy, which holds only in-frame ones; the method was immunoSEQ multiplex PCR. The data show approximately 40,000 clones, with about 93% seen just once and roughly 6% held by the top ten. The sample here was peripheral blood, taken at surgery. The receptors derive from a girl aged 2 to 9 with tuberous sclerosis and intractable seizures. Each CDR3 is given with its conserved first and last residue. D genes are given only for firm matches. Rows give clone size only sometimes, using once, few, many, or a class for an expanded clone.

clone_size | d_call | j_call | v_call | cdr3_nt | cdr3_aa
- | - | TRBJ2-7 | TRBV11-2 | TGTGCCAGCAGTTCCGGGACACAGAGCTCCTACGAGCAGTACTTC | CASSSGTQSSYEQYF
- | - | TRBJ1-5 | TRBV24-1 | TGTGCCACCAGTGATGGGGGTGTTCGGCAGCCCCAGCATTTT | CATSDGGVRQPQHF
- | - | TRBJ1-2 | TRBV5-1 | TGCGCCAGCAGCCCCACCAGGGCCCACTATGGCTACACCTTC | CASSPTRAHYGYTF
- | TRBD1 | TRBJ2-5 | TRBV24-1 | TGTGCCACCAGTGACCTTCCGGGAGGGACAGGGGAGGAGACCCAGTACTTC | CATSDLPGGTGEETQYF
- | - | TRBJ1-1 | TRBV27 | TGTGCCAGCAGACTTAACAGTGGGGTGACTGAAGCTTTCTTT | CASRLNSGVTEAFF
- | - | TRBJ2-2 | TRBV5-1 | TGCGCCAGCAGCTTGGATTGGCGAACCGGGGAGCTGTTTTTT | CASSLDWRTGELFF
- | - | TRBJ2-1 | TRBV7-9 | TGTGCCAGCAGTTCGCAGGGGTTGGGTGAGCAGTTCTTC | CASSSQGLGEQFF
- | TRBD1 | TRBJ2-2 | TRBV6-4 | TGTGCCAGCAGTGACTCGAAACAGGGGGAAGCCGGGGAGCTGTTTTTT | CASSDSKQGEAGELFF
- | - | TRBJ1-1 | TRBV7-8 | TGTGCCAGCAGCTTAAGGGGGGGGAGGACTGAAGCTTTCTTT | CASSLRGGRTEAFF
- | TRBD2 | TRBJ2-3 | TRBV7-3 | TGTGCCAGCAGCCTAATTTTCGGGGGGGGCCCAGATACGCAGTATTTT | CASSLIFGGGPDTQYF
- | - | TRBJ1-1 | TRBV2 | TGTGCCAGCAGACCAGGGGCTAACACTGAAGCTTTCTTT | CASRPGANTEAFF
- | - | TRBJ2-2 | TRBV7-7 | TGTGCTAGCAGCTTCGGGGGGCTAGGCACCGGGGAGCTGTTTTTT | CASSFGGLGTGELFF
- | - | TRBJ1-5 | TRBV12-3/TRBV12-4 | TGTGCCAGCAGTTTCCAAGATAATCAGCCCCAGCATTTT | CASSFQDNQPQHF
once | TRBD1 | TRBJ1-5 | TRBV30 | TGTGCCTGGAGTGTGGACAGGGTTCCCTGGAGCAATCAGCCCCAGCATTTT | CAWSVDRVPWSNQPQHF
- | - | TRBJ1-1 | TRBV7-2 | TGTGCCAGCAGCTTTCAGGAAGACACTGAAGCTTTCTTT | CASSFQEDTEAFF
- | TRBD1 | TRBJ2-5 | TRBV20-1 | TGCAGTGCCTACAGGGGGGAGACCCAGTACTTC | CSAYRGETQYF
- | - | TRBJ1-1 | TRBV20-1 | TGCAGTGGGGGGGGCGCTTCTGAAGCTTTCTTT | CSGGGASEAFF
- | TRBD1 | TRBJ1-1 | TRBV6-4 | TGTGCCAGCAGTGAGTGGGACAGGGACAGTGTCACTGAAGCTTTCTTT | CASSEWDRDSVTEAFF
- | TRBD1 | TRBJ2-2 | TRBV27 | TGTGCCAGCGGGGGACAGCAAAATTTAAGAACCGGGGAGCTGTTTTTT | CASGGQQNLRTGELFF
- | - | TRBJ2-7 | TRBV21-1 | TGTGCCAGCAGCTTTGGAACAGGGGGCTACGAGCAGTACTTC | CASSFGTGGYEQYF
- | TRBD2 | TRBJ2-2 | TRBV7-8 | TGTGCCAGCACCCCACTAGCGGGGGGCCCCACCGGGGAGCTGTTTTTT | CASTPLAGGPTGELFF
- | - | TRBJ2-1 | TRBV3-1/TRBV3-2 | TGTGCCAGCAGCCAACACCCGAACAAGGCGAGCTCCTACAATGAGCAGTTCTTC | CASSQHPNKASSYNEQFF
- | - | TRBJ2-4 | TRBV20-1 | TGCAGTGCTAGTTCCGGCCAGGGATCCAAAAACATTCAGTACTTC | CSASSGQGSKNIQYF
- | - | TRBJ2-1 | TRBV5-1 | TGCGCCAGCAGCTCCGCAGGGAACCCCTACAATGAGCAGTTCTTC | CASSSAGNPYNEQFF
- | - | TRBJ2-1 | TRBV2 | TGTGCCAGCAGTGATTCCAGGGATGGGCAGTTCTTC | CASSDSRDGQFF
- | - | TRBJ1-5 | TRBV5-6 | TGTGCCAGCAGCTTAGGCCCTTATAGCAATCAGCCCCAGCATTTT | CASSLGPYSNQPQHF
- | TRBD2 | TRBJ2-5 | TRBV7-2 | TGTGCCAGCAGTTCAGGTCTAGCGGGAGGGGTGGGGACCCAGTACTTC | CASSSGLAGGVGTQYF
- | - | TRBJ1-2 | TRBV10-2 | TGCGCCAGCAGGTCAGGGGTGGGTACCTATGGCTACACCTTC | CASRSGVGTYGYTF
- | - | TRBJ2-2 | TRBV20-1 | TGCAGTGCTAGTAGGGCAGCCGGGGAGCTGTTTTTT | CSASRAAGELFF
- | TRBD2 | TRBJ2-1 | TRBV5-1 | TGCGCCAGCAGCTTGGCTAGCGGGGGGGTAATCGAGCAGTTCTTC | CASSLASGGVIEQFF
- | TRBD2 | TRBJ2-1 | TRBV3-1/TRBV3-2 | TGTGCCAGCAGCCAAGAGACGGGGCTAGCGGGGTTTGATGAGCAGTTCTTC | CASSQETGLAGFDEQFF
once | - | TRBJ1-2 | TRBV29-1 | TGCAGCGCCGAGGAGGGACGGGGAGGCTATGGCTACACCTTC | CSAEEGRGGYGYTF
- | - | TRBJ2-1 | TRBV7-8 | TGTGCCAGCAGCTTAGGCAGGGTTCAAAATGAGCAGTTCTTC | CASSLGRVQNEQFF
- | - | TRBJ1-2 | TRBV18 | TGTGCCAGCTCACCCTCTAGGACTAGTAACCGGTATGGCTACACCTTC | CASSPSRTSNRYGYTF
- | - | TRBJ2-2 | TRBV6-5 | TGTGCCAGCAGGTCGACCAGGGGAACCGGGGAGCTGTTTTTT | CASRSTRGTGELFF
- | TRBD1 | TRBJ2-2 | TRBV5-4 | TGTGCCAGCAGCGTGACAGGGGGGCGGACCGGGGAGCTGTTTTTT | CASSVTGGRTGELFF
- | TRBD2 | TRBJ2-7 | TRBV14 | TGTGCCAGCAGCCAAACTAGCGGGGAATACGAGCAGTACTTC | CASSQTSGEYEQYF
- | TRBD2 | TRBJ2-3 | TRBV18 | TGTGCCAGCTCACTGAGGACTAGCGGGGTAAGCACAGATACGCAGTATTTT | CASSLRTSGVSTDTQYF
- | TRBD1 | TRBJ1-1 | TRBV7-2 | TGTGCCAGCAGCCCGCAGACAGGGCGGGCTGAAGCTTTCTTT | CASSPQTGRAEAFF
- | - | TRBJ2-2 | TRBV5-1 | TGCGCCAGCAGCTACACGACAGGCCCGAACACCGGGGAGCTGTTTTTT | CASSYTTGPNTGELFF
- | - | TRBJ1-1 | TRBV27 | TGTGCCAGCAGTTATGCAGGGGAGAACACTGAAGCTTTCTTT | CASSYAGENTEAFF
- | TRBD1 | TRBJ1-6 | TRBV5-1 | TGCGCCAGCAGCCGGACAGGGGGCAAAGATTCACCCCTCCACTTT | CASSRTGGKDSPLHF
- | TRBD2 | TRBJ2-3 | TRBV6-5 | TGTGCCAGCAGTCGGGGGGTACAGAGGGATACGCAGTATTTT | CASSRGVQRDTQYF
- | - | TRBJ2-2 | TRBV19 | TGTGCCAGTAGTGCGGGACAGTACACCGGGGAGCTGTTTTTT | CASSAGQYTGELFF
- | - | TRBJ1-2 | TRBV23-1 | TGCAGGGAGGGAGGAGGGGGAAACTATGGCTACACCTTC | CREGGGGNYGYTF